The T cell receptor beta chain described here comes from a study of T cells in localized non-small cell lung cancer. Libraries were prepared by immunoSEQ multiplex PCR; TCRdb keeps only in-frame clonotypes and omits some of them. Altogether some 51,000 clones are present, 70% to 90% being singletons, with the ten largest covering less than 6%. J was trimmed by 1 base and V by 3 bases; bases with no gene match: 1. In germline, CDR1 is SGDLS, CDR2 YYNGEE. CDR3 length equals 14 residues. Study findings and constraints: Without multi-region sequencing, intratumor heterogeneity could not be excluded. A median of about 60 of the top 100 tumor clones appeared in adjacent lung, which was paired and uninvolved.

A note on this clone: Its antigen is currently unknown.

V gene TRBV9 combines with J gene TRBJ1-5; TRBD1 agrees at 7 bases. This clonotype was sampled from a woman aged 35 to 70 with stage I lung adenocarcinoma. The sample here was peripheral blood, taken before any cancer treatment. The CDR3 nucleotides read TGTGCCAGCAGCGCGGACAGGAGCAATCAGCCCCAGCATTTT. This translates into CASSADRSNQPQHF.